These 27 T cell receptor beta chains were all obtained from the same sample, sequenced in a study of blood T cells in healthy people across ages. It was with a sample-barcoded 5' primer and a J-beta primer mix that a second PCR of roughly 6 to 12 cycles was run. TCRdb called the 5' RACE reads again in MiXCR, with one record for every CDR3 protein. The data show under 1,100,000 distinct CDR3 sequences, 25% seen once. These data also featured in a second study, about T cells of mothers and their children.

The sample was blood. The receptors were sampled from a girl between 2 and 10 years old in good health.

This clonotype was detected a few times. V and J are TRBV4-2 and TRBJ1-1; 10 bases are a match to TRBD1. CDR3 length: 14 residues. Germline CDR1 is LGHNA and CDR2 is YNFKEQ. V dropped 2 bases and J dropped 6; count of bases not matched to a gene: 3. The CDR3 DNA sequence: TGTGCCAGCAGCCAACTAGGGACAGGGGCTGAAGCTTTCTTT. Protein product: CASSQLGTGAEAFF.

This clonotype was seen a handful of times. The chain links TRBV9 to TRBJ2-5; maybe TRBD2 (6 bases). The germline V and J ends were trimmed by 4 bases and 2 bases, with 12 bases remaining between them. The CDR3 consists of 14 residues. Looked up from germline, CDR1 is SGDLS and CDR2 is YYNGEE. CDR3 in DNA: TGTGCCAGCAGCAACGCGGGAAATCAAGAGACCCAGTACTTC. Encoded protein: CASSNAGNQETQYF.

The chain links TRBV7-8 to TRBJ1-5, with D unresolved. V lost 4 bases and J 8 bases, leaving 15 bases between the germline ends. Germline assignment: CDR1 SGHVS and CDR2 FQNEAQ. This CDR3 has 14 amino acids. CDR3 DNA: TGTGCCAGCAGCTCCCGGTCATTCGGGGAGCCCCAGCATTTT. Residues: CASSSRSFGEPQHF. Looking up the rest from reference TRBV7-8 and TRBJ1-5 gives the full variable domain: GAGVSQSPRYKVAKRGQDVALRCDPISGHVSLFWYQQALGQGPEFLTYFQNEAQLDKSGLPSDRFFAERPEGSVSTLKIQRTQQEDSAVYLCASSSRSFGEPQHFGDGTRLSIL.

This clonotype showed up just a few times. The chain recombines TRBV10-1 with TRBJ1-1, with D unresolved. The CDR3 totals 13 residues. Germline V gene data show CDR1 as WNHNN and CDR2 as SYGVQD (reference sequence). V was cut by 4 bases and J by 3 bases, with 9 bases left in between. This CDR3 is CASSVERDTEAFF. CDR3 coding DNA: TGCGCCAGCAGTGTTGAGAGGGACACTGAAGCTTTCTTT.

This clonotype occurred many times. The rearrangement joins TRBV20-1 to TRBJ1-2; D is ambiguous. The CDR3 spans 14 residues. V lost 0 bases to trimming and J lost 1 base, with 9 bases between them. Germline values: CDR1 DFQATT, CDR2 SNEGSKA (reference sequence). CDR3 loop: CSARDIGLNYGYTF. Here the CDR3 DNA reads TGCAGTGCTAGAGATATAGGGCTTAACTATGGCTACACCTTC.

Many counts were recorded for this clonotype. Here the CDR3 reads CASSLLHRGPQYF. As DNA, the CDR3 is TGCGCCAGCAGCCTGTTACACAGGGGACCGCAGTACTTC. The V call is TRBV5-1, the J call TRBJ2-7; 7 bases agree with TRBD1. Germline loops: CDR1 SGHRS, CDR2 YFSETQ. The J segment lost 9 bases and the V segment lost 4 bases, leaving 10 bases of the junction unmatched. The CDR3 spans 13 residues.

The chain has TRBV4-1 and TRBJ2-1; 8 bases map to TRBD2. Germline assignment: CDR1 MGHRA and CDR2 YSYEKL. With V trimmed by 4 bases and J by 8 bases, 16 bases remained unmatched. The CDR3 spans 17 residues. CDR3 region: CASSPLTGTSMIYEQFF. For the CDR3, the DNA is TGCGCCAGCAGCCCCTTAACCGGGACTAGTATGATCTATGAGCAGTTCTTC.

The chain has TRBV7-2 and TRBJ2-2; TRBD2 matches at 9 bases. Germline V CDR1 and CDR2: SGHTA, FQGNSA. J was trimmed by 2 bases and V by 6 bases; bases with no gene match: 16. CDR3 length equals 19 residues. The CDR3 loop is CASRGARSGGPLNTGELFF. The CDR3 nucleotides read TGTGCCAGCAGGGGGGCGAGGAGCGGGGGGCCCCTCAACACCGGGGAGCTGTTTTTT.

The chain uses TRBV2 and TRBJ2-1; the D gene is possibly TRBD1 (6 bases). V gave up 4 bases and J gave up 9 bases, with 16 bases separating them. Germline values: CDR1 SNHLY, CDR2 FYNNEI. The CDR3 spans 14 residues. DNA for the CDR3: TGTGCCAGCAGTGGCGGCCCTAGAGGGGGTGAGCAGTTCTTC. Translation: CASSGGPRGGEQFF.

The chain combines TRBV12-3 or TRBV12-4 with TRBJ2-5; possible D gene TRBD2, 6 bases. V lost 7 bases and J 4 bases, leaving 16 bases between the germline ends. This CDR3 has 14 amino acids. The CDR3 nucleotides are TGTGCCAGCATGACCGAGGAGGGAATAGAGACCCAGTACTTC. This sequence encodes CASMTEEGIETQYF.

The gene calls are TRBV4-1 and TRBJ1-4; D ambiguous. The V end was cut by 1 base, the J end by 8 bases, with 11 bases between. Germline CDR1 and CDR2: MGHRA and YSYEKL. The CDR3 has 14 amino acids. CDR3 sequence (DNA): TGCGCCAGCAGCCAAGTGGAAGGGTCGGAAAAACTGTTTTTT. This codes for CASSQVEGSEKLFF.

V and J are TRBV20-1 and TRBJ2-7; 11 bases map to TRBD2. With V trimmed by 6 bases and J by 3 bases, 7 bases remained unmatched. This CDR3 is built from 14 residues. Per germline, CDR1 DFQATT and CDR2 SNEGSKA (reference sequence). CDR3 DNA: TGCAGTGCCCAGGGACTAGCGGAGTTCTACGAGCAGTACTTC. Translation gives CSAQGLAEFYEQYF.

The sample holds a few counts of this clonotype. The chain combines TRBV28 with TRBJ2-7, with D possibly being TRBD2 (6 bases). CDR1 MDHEN and CDR2 SYDVKM come from the germline V gene. The germline V and J ends were trimmed by 8 bases and 5 bases, with 19 bases remaining between them. This CDR3 is 14 amino acids long. The CDR3 bases are TGTGCCAGCTACTTAACCGGGACTTCCAACGAGCAGTACTTC. This codes for CASYLTGTSNEQYF.

This clonotype appeared a few times. The rearrangement joins TRBV6-5 to TRBJ1-1; tentative D call: TRBD1 (5 bases). CDR3 length equals 15 residues. Trimming took off 2 bases at V and 4 bases at J, with 14 bases between the two ends. Germline CDR1 is MNHEY and CDR2 is SVGAGI. The CDR3: CASSYESRGGTEAFF. The DNA of the CDR3 is TGTGCCAGCAGTTACGAGAGTCGGGGGGGCACTGAAGCTTTCTTT.

This clonotype appeared a single time. The germline gene is not matched at one end of the junction; a read error may be the cause. The chain has TRBV7-9 and TRBJ1-2; D gene unclear. The CDR3 sequence is 12 residues long. The V gene's germline CDR1 is SEHNR and CDR2 FQNEAQ (reference sequence). CDR3 sequence reads: CAGSLYRDGYTF. CDR3 sequence (DNA): TGTGCCGGCAGCTTATACCGGGATGGCTACACCTTC.

This clonotype was counted a few times. One end of the junction is discordant with germline, which a read error may explain. The chain joins TRBV7-9 to TRBJ2-6; D remains ambiguous. Germline CDR1 is SEHNR and CDR2 is FQNEAQ (reference sequence). There are 16 residues in the CDR3. The DNA of the CDR3 is TGTGTCAGCAGCTTAGATACAAACTCTGGGGCCAACGTCCTGACTTTC. Translated, it gives CVSSLDTNSGANVLTF.

The gene calls are TRBV7-2 and TRBJ2-4; D perhaps matches TRBD2 (5 bases). Trimming pared 7 bases from V and 6 bases from J, leaving 13 bases between. This CDR3 has 13 amino acids. Germline V gene lookup returns CDR1 SGHTA and CDR2 FQGNSA. The CDR3 spells CASTPEEGNIQYF. The CDR3, as DNA: TGTGCCAGCACCCCTGAAGAGGGAAACATTCAGTACTTC.

This sequence joins TRBV7-9 and TRBJ2-5; weak D call: TRBD1 (6 bases). Judging by the DNA end, TRBJ2-7 fits better; the J call may be wrong. Germline V gives CDR1 SEHNR, CDR2 FQNEAQ (reference sequence). The CDR3 is 16 residues long. For the CDR3, the DNA is TGTGCCAGCAGCCGCCTTAGTCCCGGACAGTCCTACGAGCAGTACTTC. It is translated as CASSRLSPGQSYEQYF.

The sample holds a few counts of this clonotype. This sequence joins TRBV7-9 and TRBJ2-3; D unclear. Per the germline V gene, CDR1 is SEHNR and CDR2 is FQNEAQ (reference sequence). The V end lost 5 bases, the J end lost 0 bases, and 15 bases lay between the germline ends. CDR3 size: 16 residues. In DNA form, the CDR3 reads TGTGCCAGCAGCCCAGTCCCGACCCTCAGCACAGATACGCAGTATTTT. Its translation: CASSPVPTLSTDTQYF.

This sequence joins TRBV4-1 and TRBJ2-7; D might be TRBD2 (5 bases). In germline, CDR1 is MGHRA, CDR2 YSYEKL. The CDR3 runs to 14 residues. Trimming pared 4 bases from V and 1 base from J, leaving 11 bases between. CDR3 in amino acids: CASSPQDYSYEQYF. In DNA, the CDR3 is TGCGCCAGCAGCCCCCAAGACTATTCCTACGAGCAGTACTTC.

This clonotype appeared many times. This sequence joins TRBV7-9 and TRBJ2-1; D call uncertain. This CDR3 is 14 amino acids long. Between the trimmed V and J ends, which lost 5 bases and 6 bases, there was a span of 14 bases. CDR1 is SEHNR and CDR2 is FQNEAQ in the germline V gene (reference sequence). The CDR3 reads CASSPHDPSNEQFF. CDR3 sequence (DNA): TGTGCCAGCAGCCCGCACGACCCAAGCAATGAGCAGTTCTTC.

This clonotype occurred a few times. This chain links TRBV3-1 with TRBJ1-4; maybe TRBD1 (5 bases). Between the trimmed V and J ends, which lost 3 bases and 6 bases, there was a span of 17 bases. The CDR3 consists of 16 residues. The germline V gene encodes CDR1 LGHDT and CDR2 YNNKEL (reference sequence). The CDR3 DNA follows: TGTGCCAGCAGCCACGAAGGGTGCCAGGGCTATGAAAAACTGTTTTTT. Translation: CASSHEGCQGYEKLFF.

This clonotype was seen a handful of times. The chain recombines TRBV15 with TRBJ2-5; perhaps D is TRBD1 or TRBD2 (5 bases each). From germline, CDR1 is LNHNV and CDR2 YYDKDF (reference sequence). This CDR3 contains 14 residues. The V and J ends lost 0 bases and 2 bases respectively, with 7 bases between them. The CDR3 DNA follows: TGTGCCACCAGCAGAGATTGGGGGCAAGAGACCCAGTACTTC. This translates into CATSRDWGQETQYF.

This clonotype was seen only a few times. The V call is TRBV20-1, the J call TRBJ1-2; D gene unclear. The CDR3 has 14 amino acids. V gave up 2 bases and J gave up 5 bases, with 15 bases separating them. Germline V gene sequence: CDR1 DFQATT, CDR2 SNEGSKA (reference sequence). The CDR3 sequence is CSARKIRDTYGYTF. In DNA, the CDR3 is TGCAGTGCTAGAAAAATAAGAGACACTTATGGCTACACCTTC.

The chain links TRBV5-1 to TRBJ2-3, with 9 bases aligning to TRBD2. The CDR3 runs 15 residues. Germline V lookup: CDR1 SGHRS, CDR2 YFSETQ. Germline trimming cut 4 bases from V and 1 base from J; bases unmatched to any gene: 4. The CDR3 region is CASSPGGGGTDTQYF. Here the CDR3 DNA reads TGCGCCAGCAGCCCTGGCGGGGGGGGCACAGATACGCAGTATTTT.

The chain has TRBV29-1 and TRBJ2-5, with unresolved D. The closer fit of TRBJ2-7 to the DNA end suggests the J call may be wrong. Germline CDR1 reads SQVTM; CDR2 reads ANQGSEA. There are 13 residues in the CDR3. CDR3 in DNA: TGCAGCGCCGAGAATATAGGGCACGGCGAGCAGTACTTC. Protein sequence: CSAENIGHGEQYF.

The chain carries TRBV7-2 and TRBJ1-2, with 8 bases identical to TRBD1. In germline, CDR1 is SGHTA, CDR2 FQGNSA. The V and J ends lost 0 bases and 6 bases, in that order; junction bases with no gene match: 6. The CDR3 is 15 amino acids. CDR3 DNA: TGTGCCAGCAGCTTAGCTGGACAGGGCGAGAATGGCTACACCTTC. Translation: CASSLAGQGENGYTF. Variable domain in full (rest from reference TRBV7-2 and TRBJ1-2): GAGVSQSPSNKVTEKGKDVELRCDPISGHTALYWYRQSLGQGLEFLIYFQGNSAPDKSGLPSDRFSAERTGGSVSTLTIQRTQQEDSAVYLCASSLAGQGENGYTFGSGTRLTVV.